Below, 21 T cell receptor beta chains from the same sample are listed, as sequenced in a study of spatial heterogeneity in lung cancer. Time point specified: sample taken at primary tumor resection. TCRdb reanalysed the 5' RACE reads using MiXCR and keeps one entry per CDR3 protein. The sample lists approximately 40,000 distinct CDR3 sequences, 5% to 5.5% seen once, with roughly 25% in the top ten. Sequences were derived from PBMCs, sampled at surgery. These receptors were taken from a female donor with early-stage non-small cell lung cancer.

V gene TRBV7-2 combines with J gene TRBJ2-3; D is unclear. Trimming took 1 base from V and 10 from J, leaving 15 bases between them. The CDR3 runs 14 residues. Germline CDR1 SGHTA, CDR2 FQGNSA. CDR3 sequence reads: CASSLEVLSTPQYF. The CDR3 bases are TGTGCCAGCAGCTTAGAGGTACTCTCGACTCCGCAGTATTTT.

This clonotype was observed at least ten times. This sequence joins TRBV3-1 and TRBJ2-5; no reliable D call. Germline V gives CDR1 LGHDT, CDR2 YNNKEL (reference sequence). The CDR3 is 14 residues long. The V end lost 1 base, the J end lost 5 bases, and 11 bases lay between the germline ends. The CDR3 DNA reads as TGTGCCAGCAGCCAAGGGCCCAGTGAGGAGACCCAGTACTTC. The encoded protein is CASSQGPSEETQYF.

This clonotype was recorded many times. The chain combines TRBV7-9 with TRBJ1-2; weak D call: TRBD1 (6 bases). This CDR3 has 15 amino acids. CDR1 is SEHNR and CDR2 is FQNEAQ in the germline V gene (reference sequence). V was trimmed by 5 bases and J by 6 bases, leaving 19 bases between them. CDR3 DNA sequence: TGTGCCAGCAGCCCATCCGCCGGGGGCAGCAATGGCTACACCTTC. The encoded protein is CASSPSAGGSNGYTF.

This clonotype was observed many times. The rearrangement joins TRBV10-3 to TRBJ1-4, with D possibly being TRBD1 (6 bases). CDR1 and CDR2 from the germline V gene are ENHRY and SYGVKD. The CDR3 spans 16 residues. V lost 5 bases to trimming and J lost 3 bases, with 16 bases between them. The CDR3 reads CAISSSPGAANEKLFF. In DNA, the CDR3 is TGTGCCATCAGTTCTTCCCCAGGGGCCGCTAATGAAAAACTGTTTTTT.

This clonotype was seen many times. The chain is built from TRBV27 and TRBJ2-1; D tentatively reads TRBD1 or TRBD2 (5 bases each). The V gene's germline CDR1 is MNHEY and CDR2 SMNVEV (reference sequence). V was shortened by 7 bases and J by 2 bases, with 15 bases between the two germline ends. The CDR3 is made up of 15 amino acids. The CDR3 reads CASTTGTGAYNEQFF. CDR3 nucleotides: TGTGCCAGCACCACCGGGACCGGCGCCTACAATGAGCAGTTCTTC.

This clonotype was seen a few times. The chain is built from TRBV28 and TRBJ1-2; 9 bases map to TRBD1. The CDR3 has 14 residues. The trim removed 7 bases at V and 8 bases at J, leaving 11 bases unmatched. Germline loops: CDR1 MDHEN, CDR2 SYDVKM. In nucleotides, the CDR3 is TGTGCCAGCATTCAATGGACAGGGGAAGAGGGCTACACCTTC. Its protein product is CASIQWTGEEGYTF.

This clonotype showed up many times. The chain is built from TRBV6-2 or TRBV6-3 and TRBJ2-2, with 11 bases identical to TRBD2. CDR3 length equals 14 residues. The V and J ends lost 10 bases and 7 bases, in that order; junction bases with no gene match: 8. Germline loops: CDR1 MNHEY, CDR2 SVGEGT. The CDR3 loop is CATLTSGGLGELFF. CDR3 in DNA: TGTGCCACCCTCACTAGCGGGGGTCTCGGGGAGCTGTTTTTT.

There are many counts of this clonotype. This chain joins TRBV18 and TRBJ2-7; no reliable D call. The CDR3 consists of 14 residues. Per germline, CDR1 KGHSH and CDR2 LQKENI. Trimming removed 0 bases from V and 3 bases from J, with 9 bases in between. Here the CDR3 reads CASSPPVASYEQYF. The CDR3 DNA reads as TGTGCCAGCTCACCACCGGTCGCGAGCTACGAGCAGTACTTC. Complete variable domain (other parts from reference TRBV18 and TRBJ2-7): NAGVMQNPRHLVRRRGQEARLRCSPMKGHSHVYWYRQLPEEGLKFMVYLQKENIIDESGMPKERFSAEFPKEGPSILRIQQVVRGDSAAYFCASSPPVASYEQYFGPGTRLTVT.

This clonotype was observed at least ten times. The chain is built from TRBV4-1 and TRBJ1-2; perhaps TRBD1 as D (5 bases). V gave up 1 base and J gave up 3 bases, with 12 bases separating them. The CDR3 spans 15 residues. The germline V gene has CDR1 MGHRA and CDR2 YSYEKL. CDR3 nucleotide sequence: TGCGCCAGCAGCCAAGCCGCGGGACGGGACTATGGCTACACCTTC. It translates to CASSQAAGRDYGYTF.

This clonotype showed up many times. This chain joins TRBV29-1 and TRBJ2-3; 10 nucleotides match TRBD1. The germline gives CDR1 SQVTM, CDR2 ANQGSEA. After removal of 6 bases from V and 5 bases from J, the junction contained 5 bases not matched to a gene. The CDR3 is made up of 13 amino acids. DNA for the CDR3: TGCAGCGTCATACGGACAGGGGGAGATACGCAGTATTTT. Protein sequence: CSVIRTGGDTQYF.

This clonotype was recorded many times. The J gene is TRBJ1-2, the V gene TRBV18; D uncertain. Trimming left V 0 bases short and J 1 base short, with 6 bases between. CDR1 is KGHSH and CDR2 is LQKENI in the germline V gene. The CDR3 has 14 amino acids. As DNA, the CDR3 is TGTGCCAGCTCACCACCCCGGGTTAACTATGGCTACACCTTC. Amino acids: CASSPPRVNYGYTF.

In nucleotides, the CDR3 is TGTGCCAGTAGTATATTTCGGCAGGGCTCTAGCACAGATACGCAGTATTTT. It translates to CASSIFRQGSSTDTQYF. This chain uses TRBV19 with TRBJ2-3; the D gene is possibly TRBD1 (5 bases). The CDR3 extends over 17 amino acids. CDR1 LNHDA and CDR2 SQIVND come from the germline V gene (reference sequence). The V and J ends lost 2 bases and 0 bases respectively, with 15 bases between them.

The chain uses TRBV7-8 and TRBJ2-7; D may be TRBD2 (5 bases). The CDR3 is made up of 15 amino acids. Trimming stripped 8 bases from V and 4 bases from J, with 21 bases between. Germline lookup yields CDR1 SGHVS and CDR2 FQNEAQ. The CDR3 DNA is TGTGCCAGCCGGCCTTTGGACGGGGTCTTTTACGAGCAGTACTTC. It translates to CASRPLDGVFYEQYF.

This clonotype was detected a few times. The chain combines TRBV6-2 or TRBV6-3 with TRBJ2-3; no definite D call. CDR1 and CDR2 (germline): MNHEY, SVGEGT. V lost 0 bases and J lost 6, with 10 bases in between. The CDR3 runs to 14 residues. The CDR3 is CASSYSAGRDTQYF. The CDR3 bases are TGTGCCAGCAGTTACTCTGCAGGCAGGGATACGCAGTATTTT.

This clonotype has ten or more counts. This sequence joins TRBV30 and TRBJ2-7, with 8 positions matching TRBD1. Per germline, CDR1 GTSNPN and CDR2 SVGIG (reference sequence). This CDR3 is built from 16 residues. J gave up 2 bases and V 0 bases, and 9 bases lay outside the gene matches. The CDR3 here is CAWSVFETGVAYEQYF. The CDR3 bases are TGTGCCTGGAGTGTTTTCGAGACAGGGGTGGCCTACGAGCAGTACTTC.

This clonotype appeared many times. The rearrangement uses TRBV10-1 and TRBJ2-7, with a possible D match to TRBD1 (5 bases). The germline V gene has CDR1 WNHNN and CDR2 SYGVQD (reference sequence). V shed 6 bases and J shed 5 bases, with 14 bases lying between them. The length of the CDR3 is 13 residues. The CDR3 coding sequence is TGCGCCAGCAGCCCCAATTGGGGCAACGAGCAGTACTTC. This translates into CASSPNWGNEQYF.

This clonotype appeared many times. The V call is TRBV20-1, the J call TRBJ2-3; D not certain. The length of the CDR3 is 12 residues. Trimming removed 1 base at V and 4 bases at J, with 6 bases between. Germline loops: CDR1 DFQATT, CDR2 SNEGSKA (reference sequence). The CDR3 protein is CSARVTPDTQYF. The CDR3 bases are TGCAGTGCTAGAGTAACCCCAGATACGCAGTATTTT.

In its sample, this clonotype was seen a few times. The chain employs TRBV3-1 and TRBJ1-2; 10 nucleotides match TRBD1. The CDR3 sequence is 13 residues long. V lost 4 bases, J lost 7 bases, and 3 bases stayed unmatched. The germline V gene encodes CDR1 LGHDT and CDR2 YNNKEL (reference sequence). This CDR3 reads CASSPDRGLGYTF. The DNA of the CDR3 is TGTGCCAGCAGCCCCGACAGGGGGCTTGGCTACACCTTC.

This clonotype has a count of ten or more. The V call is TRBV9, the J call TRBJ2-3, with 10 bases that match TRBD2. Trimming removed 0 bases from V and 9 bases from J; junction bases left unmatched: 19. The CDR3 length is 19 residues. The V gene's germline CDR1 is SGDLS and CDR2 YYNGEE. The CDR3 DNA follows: TGTGCCAGCAGCGTAGCCCGACCTAGCGGGGGTTACCACGCGGGCACGCAGTATTTT. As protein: CASSVARPSGGYHAGTQYF.

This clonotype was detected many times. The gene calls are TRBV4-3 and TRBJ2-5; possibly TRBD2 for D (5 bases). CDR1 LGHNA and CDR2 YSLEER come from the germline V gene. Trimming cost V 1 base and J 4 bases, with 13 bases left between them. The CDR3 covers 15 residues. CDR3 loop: CASSQGAGGVETQYF. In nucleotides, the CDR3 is TGCGCCAGCAGCCAAGGGGCAGGAGGTGTAGAGACCCAGTACTTC.

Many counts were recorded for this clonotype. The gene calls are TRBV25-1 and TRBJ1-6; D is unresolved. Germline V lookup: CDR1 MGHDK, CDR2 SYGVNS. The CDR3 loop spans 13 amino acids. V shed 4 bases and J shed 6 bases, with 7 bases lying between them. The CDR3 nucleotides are TGTGCCAGCAGTGGATACAGTAATTCACCCCTCCACTTT. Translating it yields CASSGYSNSPLHF.